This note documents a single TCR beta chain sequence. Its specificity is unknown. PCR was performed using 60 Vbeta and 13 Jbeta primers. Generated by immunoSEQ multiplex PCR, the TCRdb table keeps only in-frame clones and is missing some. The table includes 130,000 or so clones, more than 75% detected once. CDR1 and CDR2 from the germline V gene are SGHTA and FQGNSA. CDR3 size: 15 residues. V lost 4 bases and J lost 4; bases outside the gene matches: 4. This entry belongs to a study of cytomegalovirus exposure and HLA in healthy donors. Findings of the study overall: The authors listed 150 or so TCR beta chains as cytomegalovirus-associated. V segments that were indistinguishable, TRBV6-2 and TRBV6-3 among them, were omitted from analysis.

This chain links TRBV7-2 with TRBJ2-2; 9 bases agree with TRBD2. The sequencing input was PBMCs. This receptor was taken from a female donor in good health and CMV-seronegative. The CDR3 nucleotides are TGTGCCAGCAGCTCTGGACTAGCGATCACCGGGGAGCTGTTTTTT. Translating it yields CASSSGLAITGELFF.